This T cell receptor (beta chain) was profiled in a study of response to subunit inactivated influenza vaccine. Study-wide results and limits: It was the authors' suggestion that each seasonal influenza vaccination recruits few new T cells.

The CDR3 length is 15 residues. Deletions cut 3 bases from V and 8 bases from J, with 16 bases between. Germline V lookup: CDR1 LGHNA, CDR2 YSLEER. TCRdb passed the RT-PCR reads through MiXCR, listing each CDR3 protein once. The sample comprises roughly 500,000 distinct CDR3 sequences, about 25% of which are singletons, and 1.5% to 2% rests with the top ten. This clonotype was counted between two and nine times. As yet, its antigen is unknown. The chain couples TRBV4-3 to TRBJ2-2; D could derive from TRBD1 or TRBD2 (5 bases each). This receptor was identified in a man aged 50-60 years who received an inactivated influenza vaccine. The starting material was CD4+ T cells sorted from PBMCs, obtained 4 to 6 days after vaccination. CDR3 sequence: CASSQENLGTGELFF. The CDR3 DNA reads as TGCGCCAGCAGCCAGGAAAACCTGGGGACGGGGGAGCTGTTTTTT.